Listed here are 14 T cell receptor beta chains from one sample, sequenced in a study of radiotherapy plus CTLA-4 blockade in lung cancer. Generated by immunoSEQ multiplex PCR, the TCRdb table keeps only in-frame clones and is missing some. This table holds over 85,000 clones, approximately 80% found once. The starting material was peripheral blood, obtained from a patient treated with radiotherapy plus ipilimumab. Receptors were obtained from a human donor with non-small cell lung cancer that progressed on radiotherapy plus ipilimumab.

V usage is TRBV5-1 and J usage is TRBJ1-1; D uncertain. CDR3 length equals 15 residues. CDR1 SGHRS and CDR2 YFSETQ come from the germline V gene. The germline V and J ends were trimmed by 1 base and 1 base, with 11 bases remaining between them. CDR3 protein: CASSLSPTGNTEAFF. The CDR3 DNA reads as TGCGCCAGCAGCTTGTCCCCAACCGGGAACACTGAAGCTTTCTTT.

This chain links TRBV6-1 with TRBJ2-3, with 7 bases fitting TRBD2. The germline V gene has CDR1 MNHNS and CDR2 SASEGT. The CDR3 extends over 15 amino acids. Trimming took 3 bases from V and 4 from J; bases not matched to a gene: 7. The CDR3 coding sequence is TGTGCCAGCAGTGAGTCCGCGGGGGTATCAGATACGCAGTATTTT. This encodes CASSESAGVSDTQYF.

The chain links TRBV6-1 to TRBJ1-4; the match to TRBD1 covers 7 bases. CDR1 is MNHNS, CDR2 SASEGT, per germline. Trimming cost V 3 bases and J 7 bases; bases outside gene matches: 2. This CDR3 region has 13 residues. In DNA, the CDR3 is TGTGCCAGCAGTGATACAGGGGTTGAAAAACTGTTTTTT. Amino acid sequence: CASSDTGVEKLFF.

The chain employs TRBV9 and TRBJ2-7, with D possibly called TRBD1 or TRBD2 (5 bases each). Trimming shortened V by 3 bases and J by 4 bases, and 17 bases separated the two germline ends. Germline V gene data show CDR1 as SGDLS and CDR2 as YYNGEE. This CDR3 spans 15 amino acids. The CDR3 DNA sequence: TGTGCCAGCAGCGCGGCTCAGGGAGAGGCGTACGAGCAGTACTTC. This encodes CASSAAQGEAYEQYF.

J is TRBJ2-7 and V is TRBV4-1; D perhaps matches TRBD2 (6 bases). This CDR3 has 14 amino acids. The germline gives CDR1 MGHRA, CDR2 YSYEKL. V lost 6 bases to trimming and J lost 7 bases, with 19 bases between them. The CDR3 DNA is TGCGCCAGCAGGAACCATGGGGGGTCGGGTGAGCAGTACTTC. Encoded protein: CASRNHGGSGEQYF.

V usage is TRBV18 and J usage is TRBJ2-5; D could derive from TRBD1 or TRBD2 (5 bases each). Trimming took off 5 bases at V and 5 bases at J, with 18 bases between the two ends. This CDR3 comprises 15 residues. Germline V gene data show CDR1 as KGHSH and CDR2 as LQKENI. Here the CDR3 reads CASSAKGTMGETQYF. CDR3 coding DNA: TGTGCCAGCTCAGCAAAAGGGACGATGGGGGAGACCCAGTACTTC. Using reference TRBV18 and TRBJ2-5 for the parts outside the CDR3, the full variable domain is NAGVMQNPRHLVRRRGQEARLRCSPMKGHSHVYWYRQLPEEGLKFMVYLQKENIIDESGMPKERFSAEFPKEGPSILRIQQVVRGDSAAYFCASSAKGTMGETQYFGPGTRLLVL.

Only a few counts were recorded for this clone. Here the CDR3 reads CASSYGDRSQPQHF. The CDR3 nucleotides are TGTGCCAGCAGTTACGGAGACAGGTCTCAGCCCCAGCATTTT. This chain links TRBV6-5 with TRBJ1-5, with D tentatively TRBD1 (6 bases). The germline V gene has CDR1 MNHEY and CDR2 SVGAGI. The V gene lost 2 bases and the J gene lost 6 bases, with 11 bases spanning the gap. This CDR3 has 14 residues.

This chain joins TRBV7-6 and TRBJ1-4; 8 bases fit TRBD1. The trim removed 4 bases at V and 3 bases at J, leaving 4 bases unmatched. The CDR3 is 15 amino acids. Germline CDR1 and CDR2: SGHVS and FNYEAQ. CDR3 nucleotides: TGTGCCAGCAGCTCGCGACAGGGGTCTAATGAAAAACTGTTTTTT. Residues: CASSSRQGSNEKLFF.

This clone appeared once. This chain links TRBV7-2 with TRBJ2-1, with unresolved D. The CDR3 length is 14 residues. Germline assignment: CDR1 SGHTA and CDR2 FQGNSA. V shed 2 bases and J shed 7 bases, with 12 bases lying between them. CDR3 coding DNA: TGTGCCAGCAGCTTATTTCTTCAGGATAATGAGCAGTTCTTC. Translated: CASSLFLQDNEQFF.

This clone was counted a few times. This rearrangement joins TRBV28 to TRBJ2-7; no definite D call. Trimming took 6 bases from V and 2 from J, leaving 8 bases between them. CDR1 and CDR2 (germline): MDHEN, SYDVKM. The length of the CDR3 is 12 residues. The CDR3 here is CASSQRAYEQYF. DNA for the CDR3: TGTGCCAGCAGCCAGAGAGCCTACGAGCAGTACTTC.

This clone was observed once. The chain joins TRBV5-1 to TRBJ2-3, with D tentatively TRBD2 (6 bases). The CDR3 extends over 12 amino acids. V was cut by 5 bases and J by 4 bases, with 8 bases left in between. Looked up from germline, CDR1 is SGHRS and CDR2 is YFSETQ. CDR3 DNA sequence: TGCGCCAGCAGACTAGCCTCAGATACGCAGTATTTT. This translates into CASRLASDTQYF.

The V gene is TRBV18, the J gene TRBJ2-3; D call uncertain. The CDR3 length is 12 residues. The V gene lost 2 bases and the J gene lost 1 base, with 1 base spanning the gap. Looked up from germline, CDR1 is KGHSH and CDR2 is LQKENI. The CDR3 reads CASSPGTDTQYF. CDR3 sequence (DNA): TGTGCCAGCTCACCAGGCACAGATACGCAGTATTTT.

This clone showed up just once. CDR3 bases: TGTGCCTGGAGTGTACTCGGGGGTCCCTACAATGAGCAGTTCTTC. Its translation: CAWSVLGGPYNEQFF. The rearrangement links TRBV30 to TRBJ2-1; TRBD2 is a possible D gene (6 bases). Germline V gene lookup returns CDR1 GTSNPN and CDR2 SVGIG (reference sequence). The CDR3 covers 15 residues. V shed 0 bases and J shed 2 bases, with 11 bases lying between them.

The CDR3: CASSVVRGPGANVLTF. The CDR3 nucleotides are TGTGCCAGCAGCGTAGTTCGGGGGCCCGGGGCCAACGTCCTGACTTTC. This sequence joins TRBV9 and TRBJ2-6, with D perhaps assigned TRBD1 or TRBD2 (6 bases each). Per germline, CDR1 SGDLS and CDR2 YYNGEE. Trimming took off 0 bases at V and 4 bases at J, with 11 bases between the two ends. The CDR3 consists of 16 residues.